The TCR beta chain described here comes from a study of T cell responses to AZD1222 COVID-19 vaccine. Some clones are missing from TCRdb's copy, which holds only in-frame ones; the method was immunoSEQ multiplex PCR. The repertoire has more than 150,000 clones, 88% of them found once; the top ten carry around 26%. CDR3 length: 13 residues. Germline CDR1 reads KGHDR; CDR2 reads SFDVKD. The V gene lost 7 bases and the J gene lost 2 bases, with 8 bases spanning the gap. The material sequenced was peripheral blood, taken 28 days after the second AZD1222 dose. The chain is built from TRBV24-1 and TRBJ2-1, with D possibly TRBD1 on 5 matching bases. This sequence originates from an adult who received the AZD1222 COVID-19 vaccine. The CDR3 region has the DNA TGTGCCACCAGGGAAGGGGCCTACAATGAGCAGTTCTTC. It encodes CATREGAYNEQFF.